The 28 T cell receptor beta chains given below trace back to one sample, sequenced in a study of blood T cell repertoires in COVID-19. Profiled with immunoSEQ multiplex PCR; TCRdb holds only in-frame clones, not every one. Among approximately 170,000 clones listed, approximately 83% were seen once. Material: peripheral blood. These receptors were taken from a human donor with acute or convalescent COVID-19. The donor label of this sample is uncertain.

This clone was picked up one time. CDR3 DNA sequence: TGTGCCAGCAGTGAATCTAGCGGGGTACACTACAATGAGCAGTTCTTC. Translating it yields CASSESSGVHYNEQFF. The V gene is TRBV6-1, the J gene TRBJ2-1; 9 nucleotides align to TRBD2. Losses at the gene ends were 2 bases for V and 3 bases for J; bases not matched to a gene: 5. From germline, CDR1 is MNHNS and CDR2 SASEGT. This CDR3 spans 16 amino acids.

The gene calls are TRBV28 and TRBJ2-4; D not certain. The CDR3 contains 15 residues. Germline V lookup: CDR1 MDHEN, CDR2 SYDVKM. V was cut by 4 bases and J by 1 base, with 11 bases left in between. The CDR3 nucleotides read TGTGCCAGCAGTTATACCTCGGAGGCCAAAAACATTCAGTACTTC. This translates into CASSYTSEAKNIQYF.

This chain joins TRBV28 and TRBJ2-5; TRBD2 might be the D (6 bases). This CDR3 contains 17 residues. The V end lost 3 bases, the J end lost 5 bases, and 22 bases lay between the germline ends. Germline V CDR1 and CDR2: MDHEN, SYDVKM. The CDR3: CASSFPLAPGGSETQYF. The CDR3 coding sequence is TGTGCCAGCAGTTTCCCGCTAGCGCCCGGGGGATCCGAGACCCAGTACTTC.

The chain employs TRBV18 and TRBJ2-1, with 9 nucleotides matching TRBD2. The CDR3 loop spans 15 amino acids. The junction had 3 bases not matched to a gene; V was cut back by 1 base and J by 5 bases. Germline V gene data show CDR1 as KGHSH and CDR2 as LQKENI. In nucleotides, the CDR3 is TGTGCCAGCTCACCACGCCTAGCGGGAAACAATGAGCAGTTCTTC. It yields the protein CASSPRLAGNNEQFF. Based on the CDR3 plus reference TRBV18 and TRBJ2-1, the full variable domain is NAGVMQNPRHLVRRRGQEARLRCSPMKGHSHVYWYRQLPEEGLKFMVYLQKENIIDESGMPKERFSAEFPKEGPSILRIQQVVRGDSAAYFCASSPRLAGNNEQFFGPGTRLTVL.

This clone was seen a few times. The V and J genes are TRBV5-1 and TRBJ1-4; tentative D call: TRBD1 (6 bases). The CDR3 runs 16 residues. The V gene's germline CDR1 is SGHRS and CDR2 YFSETQ. V lost 3 bases, J lost 2 bases, and 14 bases lay in between. CDR3 sequence: CASSSIAGATNEKLFF. CDR3 sequence (DNA): TGCGCCAGCAGCTCGATAGCGGGGGCCACTAATGAAAAACTGTTTTTT.

This clone came up once. The rearrangement uses TRBV7-2 and TRBJ2-1; a possible D gene is TRBD2 (7 bases). V was cut by 1 base and J by 7 bases, with 17 bases left in between. This CDR3 is 16 amino acids long. Germline-derived CDR1 and CDR2 are SGHTA and FQGNSA. The CDR3 bases are TGTGCCAGCAGCTTAGTGGGAGGGGGGGCTCGAAATGAGCAGTTCTTC. This translates into CASSLVGGGARNEQFF.

This sequence joins TRBV7-2 and TRBJ1-2; no definite D call. Germline CDR1 and CDR2: SGHTA and FQGNSA. The CDR3 is 12 residues long. V gave up 3 bases and J gave up 1 base, with 3 bases separating them. The CDR3 nucleotides read TGTGCCAGCAGCTTTAATAACTATGGCTACACCTTC. This sequence encodes CASSFNNYGYTF.

Here the CDR3 reads CASSLNRATEAFF. The CDR3, as DNA: TGTGCCAGCAGCTTGAACAGGGCCACTGAAGCTTTCTTT. The gene calls are TRBV5-8 and TRBJ1-1; D perhaps matches TRBD1 (6 bases). Germline CDR1 SGHTS, CDR2 YDEGEE. The CDR3 runs 13 residues. V lost 1 base, J lost 4 bases, and 8 bases lay in between.

The CDR3 coding sequence is TGTGCCAGCCGTTCCGGGACAGGGATATCAGGGGAGCAGTTCTTC. It yields the protein CASRSGTGISGEQFF. V usage is TRBV7-9 and J usage is TRBJ2-1; TRBD1 aligns across 9 bases. The CDR3 covers 15 residues. J gave up 10 bases and V 8 bases, and 15 bases lay outside the gene matches. Germline-derived CDR1 and CDR2 are SEHNR and FQNEAQ (reference sequence).

This chain uses TRBV6-9 with TRBJ2-5; tentatively, D is TRBD2 (5 bases). Trimming removed 2 bases from V and 3 bases from J, with 19 bases in between. Germline-derived CDR1 and CDR2 are MNHGY and SVAAGI. This CDR3 comprises 17 residues. DNA of the CDR3: TGTGCCAGCAGTTATGAGAGGGCGCCGATTTGGGAAGAGACCCAGTACTTC. Residues: CASSYERAPIWEETQYF.

The rearrangement uses TRBV7-9 and TRBJ1-5, with D possibly being TRBD1 (5 bases). This CDR3 is built from 14 residues. V lost 4 bases, J lost 6 bases, and 13 bases lay in between. Germline CDR1 and CDR2: SEHNR and FQNEAQ (reference sequence). The CDR3 here is CASSSTREGQPQHF. CDR3 DNA sequence: TGTGCCAGCAGCTCGACCAGGGAGGGTCAGCCCCAGCATTTT.

The chain combines TRBV27 with TRBJ1-2; D is unclear. Trimming cost V 6 bases and J 9 bases, with 20 bases left between them. The CDR3 loop spans 14 amino acids. Per the germline V gene, CDR1 is MNHEY and CDR2 is SMNVEV (reference sequence). The CDR3 spells CASSPWEDGRSYTF. The CDR3 DNA sequence: TGTGCCAGCAGCCCCTGGGAGGACGGGAGAAGCTACACCTTC.

The genes are TRBV6-1 and TRBJ2-1; TRBD2 aligns across 11 bases. CDR1 and CDR2 (germline): MNHNS, SASEGT. This CDR3 has 16 amino acids. Unmatched junction bases numbered 9, after V lost 2 bases and J lost 9 bases. The CDR3 loop is CASSEMVAGGSGEQFF. The CDR3 DNA is TGTGCCAGCAGTGAAATGGTAGCGGGGGGGTCCGGTGAGCAGTTCTTC.

This rearrangement joins TRBV5-4 to TRBJ2-7; 7 positions agree with TRBD1. The CDR3 loop spans 15 amino acids. The germline CDR1 and CDR2 sequences are SGHNT and YYREEE (reference sequence). J gave up 1 base and V 3 bases, and 7 bases lay outside the gene matches. CDR3 amino acids: CASSSFDRASYEQYF. In DNA form, the CDR3 reads TGTGCCAGCAGCTCATTCGACAGGGCGTCCTACGAGCAGTACTTC. Full variable domain (outside the CDR3, taken from reference TRBV5-4 and TRBJ2-7): ETGVTQSPTHLIKTRGQQVTLRCSSQSGHNTVSWYQQALGQGPQFIFQYYREEENGRGNFPPRFSGLQFPNYSSELNVNALELDDSALYLCASSSFDRASYEQYFGPGTRLTVT.

The V call is TRBV15, the J call TRBJ2-1; D possibly corresponds to TRBD2 (5 bases). Germline V gene data show CDR1 as LNHNV and CDR2 as YYDKDF (reference sequence). This CDR3 comprises 18 residues. V lost 0 bases and J 0 bases, leaving 15 bases between the germline ends. This CDR3 is CATSRDPAGPSSYNEQFF. The CDR3 bases are TGTGCCACCAGCAGAGATCCGGCGGGCCCGAGCTCCTACAATGAGCAGTTCTTC.

The CDR3 protein is CASSSGSEAFF. CDR3 DNA: TGTGCCAGCAGCTCCGGGTCCGAAGCTTTCTTT. This rearrangement joins TRBV11-2 to TRBJ1-1; no reliable D call. Germline CDR1 and CDR2: SGHAT and FQNNGV. V was clipped by 4 bases and J by 8 bases, with 8 bases between them. This CDR3 is 11 amino acids long. Drawing the rest from reference TRBV11-2 and TRBJ1-1, the complete variable domain is EAGVAQSPRYKIIEKRQSVAFWCNPISGHATLYWYQQILGQGPKLLIQFQNNGVVDDSQLPKDRFSAERLKGVDSTLKIQPAKLEDSAVYLCASSSGSEAFFGQGTRLTVV.

The chain couples TRBV11-2 to TRBJ2-7; 8 bases fit TRBD2. The CDR3 covers 15 residues. Germline CDR1 reads SGHAT; CDR2 reads FQNNGV. The J segment lost 3 bases and the V segment lost 2 bases, leaving 6 bases of the junction unmatched. This chain's CDR3 is CASSLMLSGGYEQYF. The CDR3 DNA is TGTGCCAGCAGCTTAATGTTGAGCGGGGGCTACGAGCAGTACTTC.

The rearrangement links TRBV6-5 to TRBJ2-7; no clear D. The germline V gene has CDR1 MNHEY and CDR2 SVGAGI. Trimming left V 2 bases short and J 3 bases short, with 11 bases between. The CDR3 runs 14 residues. In DNA, the CDR3 is TGTGCCAGCAGTTACGCGGCCAGTAGCTACGAGCAGTACTTC. Protein: CASSYAASSYEQYF.

Of note for this clone: Additional DNA sequences in this sample encode the identical CDR3. The chain has TRBV19 and TRBJ1-5; 10 bases align to TRBD1. V dropped 6 bases and J dropped 5; count of bases not matched to a gene: 1. The CDR3 sequence is 13 residues long. Germline CDR1 LNHDA, CDR2 SQIVND (reference sequence). DNA of the CDR3: TGTGCCAGTAGCGGGACAGGGGATCAGCCCCAGCATTTT. Translation gives CASSGTGDQPQHF. Variable domain in full (rest from reference TRBV19 and TRBJ1-5): DGGITQSPKYLFRKEGQNVTLSCEQNLNHDAMYWYRQDPGQGLRLIYYSQIVNDFQKGDIAEGYSVSREKKESFPLTVTSAQKNPTAFYLCASSGTGDQPQHFGDGTRLSIL.

CDR3 nucleotide sequence: TGTGCCAGCAGTGAGGGTTTTAGCGGGGGGGATACGCAGTATTTT. This codes for CASSEGFSGGDTQYF. The chain couples TRBV2 to TRBJ2-3, with 10 bases aligning to TRBD2. From germline, CDR1 is SNHLY and CDR2 FYNNEI. This CDR3 has 15 residues. The junction had 6 bases not matched to a gene; V was cut back by 3 bases and J by 6 bases. The full variable domain, completed using reference TRBV2 and TRBJ2-3, is EPEVTQTPSHQVTQMGQEVILRCVPISNHLYFYWYRQILGQKVEFLVSFYNNEISEKSEIFDDQFSVERPDGSNFTLKIRSTKLEDSAMYFCASSEGFSGGDTQYFGPGTRLTVL.

Only a few counts were recorded for this clone. V usage is TRBV6-5 and J usage is TRBJ1-2; maybe TRBD1 (6 bases). Germline V gene sequence: CDR1 MNHEY, CDR2 SVGAGI. The CDR3 loop spans 15 amino acids. V lost 7 bases and J lost 7, with 22 bases in between. CDR3 amino acids: CASKTEDSYTGGYTF. CDR3 coding DNA: TGTGCCAGCAAGACCGAGGACAGCTATACGGGTGGCTACACCTTC.

The table lists this clone with a count of one. CDR3 bases: TGTGCCAGCAGCTTAGGGGCGGGACAGGGATCGGTAGAAGCTTTCTTT. Encoded protein: CASSLGAGQGSVEAFF. J is TRBJ1-1 and V is TRBV11-2, with 9 bases lining up with TRBD1. There are 16 residues in the CDR3. V gave up 1 base and J gave up 8 bases; unmatched junction bases: 11. Germline V gene lookup returns CDR1 SGHAT and CDR2 FQNNGV.

The chain has TRBV5-8 and TRBJ2-1, with D maybe TRBD1 (5 bases). Per the germline V gene, CDR1 is SGHTS and CDR2 is YDEGEE. V was cut by 4 bases and J by 8 bases, with 13 bases left in between. The CDR3 contains 13 residues. CDR3 region: CASSTTVADEQFF. The CDR3 DNA sequence: TGTGCCAGCAGCACGACAGTCGCCGATGAGCAGTTCTTC.

A few counts support this clone. The rearrangement joins TRBV2 to TRBJ1-6, with no clear D. CDR3 length: 14 residues. V dropped 5 bases and J dropped 7 bases, with 12 bases sitting between them. The germline V gene encodes CDR1 SNHLY and CDR2 FYNNEI. CDR3 DNA sequence: TGTGCCAGCAGTCAGGTTAGAGAGAATTCACCCCTCCACTTT. Translating gives CASSQVRENSPLHF.

V gene TRBV7-9 combines with J gene TRBJ2-5; 13 positions match TRBD2. Germline V lookup: CDR1 SEHNR, CDR2 FQNEAQ (reference sequence). This CDR3 has 17 amino acids. Trimming took 8 bases from V and 2 from J; bases not matched to a gene: 11. The DNA for the CDR3 is TGTGCCAGCGACCGGGGAGGACTAGCGGGAGAGCAAGAGACCCAGTACTTC. As protein: CASDRGGLAGEQETQYF.

The V and J genes are TRBV11-1 and TRBJ2-7; 8 positions match TRBD1. Losses at the gene ends were 1 base for V and 7 bases for J; bases not matched to a gene: 3. Germline lookup yields CDR1 SGHAT and CDR2 FQDESV (reference sequence). This CDR3 contains 13 residues. The CDR3 protein is CASSLGTGREQYF. The CDR3 coding sequence is TGTGCCAGCAGCTTAGGGACAGGGAGGGAGCAGTACTTC.

The gene calls are TRBV27 and TRBJ1-5, with D possibly being TRBD1 (6 bases). The V and J ends lost 5 bases and 7 bases respectively, with 21 bases between them. CDR3 length: 16 residues. CDR1 MNHEY and CDR2 SMNVEV come from the germline V gene (reference sequence). CDR3 in amino acids: CASSPFYREERQPQHF. DNA of the CDR3: TGTGCCAGCAGTCCCTTCTACAGGGAAGAGCGCCAGCCCCAGCATTTT.

This chain connects TRBV7-9 to TRBJ1-2, with D possibly being TRBD1 (5 bases). Per germline, CDR1 SEHNR and CDR2 FQNEAQ (reference sequence). This CDR3 is built from 15 residues. V lost 5 bases, J lost 4 bases, and 17 bases lay in between. CDR3 DNA sequence: TGTGCCAGCAGCCCTCTCCGGGACGGGGGCTATGGCTACACCTTC. It translates to CASSPLRDGGYGYTF.